This record concerns one T cell receptor (beta chain) sequence. Its antigen is currently not known. From each donor, an approximately 2.3 ml peripheral blood sample was drawn into PAXgene tubes and stored at -80 degrees C. Total RNA was isolated from whole blood with the PAXgene blood miRNA kit on an automated QIAcube, without T cell sorting. Peripheral blood from monozygotic twin pairs concordant or discordant for inflammatory bowel disease was subjected to deep TCRalpha and TCRbeta repertoire profiling with unique molecular barcoding. Smoking habits were recorded for all twin pairs, and individuals were classified as current, former or never smokers. This sample is part of a study of monozygotic twins with inflammatory bowel disease (dated by TCRdb to between 2018 and 2021). Regarding the study in general: A total of some 30 monozygotic twin pairs were included in the full study, comprising nine German pairs (four IBD-concordant, five IBD-discordant) and 19 IBD-discordant Danish pairs. Each individual had, on average, about 151 000 unique TCRalpha sequences and 181 000 unique TCRbeta sequences available for analysis. The search for disease-associated traits relied mainly on comparing, within discordant pairs, IBD patients with their genetically identical healthy co-twins.

The library was obtained by 5' RACE. Preparation of each TCR library used around 3.5 ug of total RNA. For each sample, cDNA synthesis with SMARTScribe reverse transcriptase was split into eight separate reactions. Unique molecular identifiers containing a 6-nucleotide sample barcode were introduced through template switching during cDNA synthesis. TCRalpha and TCRbeta cDNA was amplified by two nested PCRs of about 15 and 9 cycles, with bead purification after each PCR. Before amplification, the cDNA was treated with uracil DNA-glycosylase and purified using the QIAquick PCR purification kit. The second PCR added Illumina TruSeq-compatible adapters along with sample-specific barcodes. TapeStation and Qubit were used to check library quality and concentration, and approximately 5 ng of each library went into the pool. Sequencing of the pooled libraries was done on an Illumina HiSeq2500 single-index Rapid Run using custom sequencing primers and 2 x 100 bp reads. Per the authors' processing: UMI-based consensus assembly with MiGEC version 1.2.6 was used to correct PCR and sequencing errors. MiXCR version 2.1.1 was used for V(D)J alignment, clonotype assembly and CDR3 extraction. Normalisation of gene usage, clonotype sharing and MAIT/NKT TCR abundance was achieved by analysing the top 1000, 10 000 and 20 000 clonotypes per sample. Diversity was computed as the inverse Simpson index with the vegan R package after downsampling to 27 000 UMIs. Paired Mann-Whitney U tests on discordant twin pairs were used, with Benjamini-Hochberg multiple-testing correction. Reads reprocessed by TCRdb are summarized as one entry per CDR3 protein sequence, and DNA is absent. The V and J calls come from TCRdb's annotation, not from the publication. This sample's table contains 110,000 to 150,000 distinct CDR3 sequences. Around 1.2% of the sample is held by the ten biggest clonotypes.

The CDR3 starts with the cysteine, ends with the phenylalanine, and has 18 residues. DNA was not recorded. What the work shows at the level of the full study, not this receptor alone: Differing immunosuppressive treatments among patients may have added background noise and inter-individual variability to the repertoires. Repertoire similarity did not differ between concordant and discordant twins, possibly due to limited statistical power. The analysis was unable to tell apart different T cell subtypes. The results gave no support for a single strong signal or clonotype linked to IBD. IBD patients shared fewer clonotypes with other individuals than healthy twins did, most markedly in patients showing signs of disease activity. Measured by the inverse Simpson index, TCRbeta repertoire diversity was lower in IBD patients than in their healthy co-twins.

Sequencing input: blood. This sequence was found in a human donor with ulcerative colitis or Crohn's disease, or a healthy co-twin of an affected twin (not recorded which). The sequence joins TRBV12-3 or TRBV12-4 to TRBJ2-1; TCRdb designates TRBD2, a call that cannot be tested without DNA. The CDR3 reads CASSLALRGGGPGNEQFF.